This is a list of T cell receptor beta chains from one sample in a study. A single record per CDR3 protein comes from TCRdb applying MiXCR to the 5' RACE reads. The table shows 10,000 to 12,000 distinct CDR3 sequences, with under 20% occurring only once. Sequencing used Tregs sorted from a lymph node. These receptors all come from a female donor with breast cancer. Each CDR3 is given with its conserved first and last residue. The D gene is left open where the match is weak. Rows give clone size only sometimes, using once, few, many, or a class for an expanded clone.

TRBJ2-4,TRBV7-2,NA,NA,CASSSGDNYGNIQYF,TGCGCCAGCAGCTCAGGAGACAATTACGGGAACATTCAGTACTTC
TRBJ2-2,TRBV20-1,NA,medium-sized,CSARKGGNTGELFF,TGCAGTGCTAGGAAGGGGGGGAACACCGGGGAGCTGTTTTTT
TRBJ1-2,TRBV5-4,TRBD1,many,CASRKGSTGGKSYGYTF,TGTGCCAGCCGTAAGGGCTCGACAGGGGGAAAATCCTATGGCTACACCTTC
TRBJ2-2,TRBV11-2,NA,many,CASSSLLGELFF,TGTGCCAGCAGCTCCTTACTAGGGGAGCTGTTTTTT
TRBJ1-2,TRBV6-2/TRBV6-3,NA,many,CASRPSGGAGYGYTF,TGTGCCAGCAGACCCTCTGGGGGCGCAGGCTATGGCTACACCTTC
TRBJ2-6,TRBV3-1,NA,many,CASSQEGSVGANVLTF,TGTGCCAGCAGCCAAGAAGGCAGTGTTGGGGCCAACGTCCTGACTTTC
TRBJ1-4,TRBV7-9,NA,many,CASSSSGIGSEKLFF,TGTGCCAGCAGCTCCTCCGGCATCGGGAGTGAAAAACTGTTTTTT
TRBJ2-5,TRBV7-2,TRBD2,medium-sized,CASGTPRLAGETQYF,TGTGCCAGCGGAACCCCCCGACTAGCGGGAGAGACCCAGTACTTC
TRBJ2-1,TRBV5-1,TRBD2,many,CASQRLADNEQFF,TGCGCCAGCCAAAGACTAGCAGATAATGAGCAGTTCTTC
TRBJ1-5,TRBV2,NA,few,CASSLPGTDSNQPQHF,TGTGCCAGCAGTTTGCCAGGGACGGATAGCAATCAGCCCCAGCATTTT
TRBJ2-1,TRBV12-3/TRBV12-4,NA,medium-sized,CASSFGGTSYNEQFF,TGTGCCAGCAGTTTCGGCGGGACCTCCTACAATGAGCAGTTCTTC
TRBJ2-1,TRBV6-1,TRBD2,many,CASRGGLAGHEQFF,TGTGCCAGCAGGGGGGGACTAGCCGGCCATGAGCAGTTCTTC
TRBJ2-2,TRBV2,NA,medium-sized,CASTMDTGELFF,TGTGCCAGCACGATGGACACCGGGGAGCTGTTTTTT
TRBJ2-5,TRBV7-9,NA,medium-sized,CASSPRGETQYF,TGTGCCAGCAGTCCCAGGGGAGAGACCCAGTACTTC
TRBJ2-1,TRBV7-2,NA,many,CASSLALRNEQFF,TGTGCCAGCAGCTTAGCTTTGAGGAATGAGCAGTTCTTC
TRBJ2-2,TRBV14,NA,many,CASSQDPTGGAGELFF,TGTGCCAGCAGCCAAGATCCAACAGGCGGGGCGGGGGAGCTGTTTTTT
TRBJ2-1,TRBV19,TRBD2,many,CASRLSGGLHNEQFF,TGTGCCAGTAGGCTTAGCGGGGGGCTTCACAATGAGCAGTTCTTC
TRBJ1-2,TRBV7-8,NA,once,CASSPRNRAGYGYTF,TGTGCCAGCAGCCCCCGTAACAGGGCCGGGTATGGCTACACCTTC
TRBJ2-2,TRBV10-3,NA,many,CAISELGTGGIGELFF,TGTGCCATCAGTGAGCTAGGGACCGGAGGTATCGGGGAGCTGTTTTTT
TRBJ2-3,TRBV7-2,TRBD2,NA,CASSQPVAGWAGGPPDTQYF,TGTGCCAGCAGTCAACCCGTGGCAGGTTGGGCGGGAGGCCCCCCAGATACGCAGTATTTT
TRBJ2-5,TRBV4-2,TRBD2,medium-sized,CASSQDQTPGTSGRKYF,TGTGCCAGCAGCCAAGATCAGACCCCCGGGACTAGCGGACGGAAGTACTTC
TRBJ2-1,TRBV12-3/TRBV12-4,NA,many,CASSSSTAWAIF,TGTGCCAGCAGTTCCTCGACAGCCTGGGCGATCTTC
TRBJ1-5,TRBV2,TRBD1,medium-sized,CASSRDRVEPQHF,TGTGCCAGCAGTAGGGACAGGGTGGAGCCCCAGCATTTT
TRBJ2-3,TRBV12-3/TRBV12-4,TRBD2,NA,CASSPELAGVLVGTDTQYF,TGCGCCAGCAGCCCGGAACTAGCGGGAGTTTTGGTTGGCACAGATACGCAGTATTTT
TRBJ2-3,TRBV6-5,NA,medium-sized,CASRGPQTDTQYF,TGTGCCAGCAGGGGACCCCAGACGGATACGCAGTATTTT
TRBJ2-5,TRBV7-2,TRBD2,NA,CASSHRPSGRRETQYF,TGTGCCAGCAGCCACAGGCCTAGCGGGAGGAGGGAGACCCAGTACTTC
TRBJ2-7,TRBV20-1,TRBD1,medium-sized,CSASPGQGASYEQYF,TGCAGTGCTAGTCCCGGACAGGGGGCATCCTACGAGCAGTACTTC
TRBJ2-7,TRBV5-1,NA,many,CASSLARTIDYEQYF,TGCGCCAGCAGCTTGGCTCGGACTATAGACTACGAGCAGTACTTC
TRBJ1-2,TRBV7-2,NA,once,CANSQSVCRGDGYTF,TGTGCCAACAGCCAGTCGGTCTGTCGGGGAGATGGCTACACCTTC
TRBJ1-1,TRBV29-1,TRBD1,NA,CSARPTGIDTEAFF,TGCAGCGCCCGCCCGACAGGGATCGACACTGAAGCTTTCTTT
TRBJ1-1,TRBV5-1,NA,medium-sized,CASKQGMNTEAFF,TGCGCCAGCAAACAGGGCATGAACACTGAAGCTTTCTTT
TRBJ2-1,TRBV2,TRBD2,many,CASMNLGLAGGSYNEQFF,TGTGCCAGCATGAACCTCGGACTAGCGGGAGGGTCCTACAATGAGCAGTTCTTC
TRBJ1-3,TRBV20-1,NA,medium-sized,CSASSGSSGNTIYF,TGCAGTGCTAGCTCGGGAAGCTCTGGAAACACCATATATTTT
TRBJ2-7,TRBV7-2,NA,medium-sized,CASSVSYEQYF,TGTGCCAGCAGCGTCTCCTACGAGCAGTACTTC
TRBJ2-1,TRBV7-2,NA,many,CASSRYPSGPKNNEQFF,TGTGCCAGCAGCCGGTACCCCTCCGGCCCCAAAAACAATGAGCAGTTCTTC
TRBJ2-7,TRBV6-5,TRBD2,medium-sized,CASSPQSGGGYEQYF,TGTGCCAGCAGCCCGCAATCGGGGGGAGGCTACGAGCAGTACTTC
TRBJ2-5,TRBV20-1,NA,many,CSAWDVETQYF,TGCAGTGCTTGGGACGTAGAGACCCAGTACTTC
TRBJ2-3,TRBV4-1,TRBD2,medium-sized,CASSHGPLAGVTDTQYF,TGCGCCAGCAGCCACGGTCCCCTAGCGGGAGTTACAGATACGCAGTATTTT
TRBJ2-2,TRBV5-1,NA,medium-sized,CASSSTGIPPGELFF,TGCGCCAGCAGCTCCACAGGGATTCCCCCCGGGGAGCTGTTTTTT
TRBJ2-2,TRBV5-1,TRBD1,medium-sized,CASSLMGQGTELFF,TGCGCCAGCAGCCTAATGGGACAGGGTACGGAGCTGTTTTTT
TRBJ1-5,TRBV7-2,NA,few,CAISLERNQPQHF,TGTGCCATCAGCCTTGAACGCAATCAGCCCCAGCATTTT
TRBJ2-3,TRBV29-1,NA,many,CSSFTSTDTQYF,TGCAGCTCCTTCACCAGCACAGATACGCAGTATTTT
TRBJ1-4,TRBV5-1,NA,NA,CASSLADGNEKLIF,TGCGCCAGCAGCTTGGCGGACGGGAATGAAAAACTGATCTTT
TRBJ1-1,TRBV12-2,NA,many,CASRLGQPNTEAFF,TGTGCAAGTCGCTTGGGACAGCCGAACACTGAAGCTTTCTTT
TRBJ2-7,TRBV6-2/TRBV6-3,NA,NA,CASNWRREYEQYF,TGTGCCAGCAACTGGCGGAGGGAGTACGAGCAGTACTTC